Each of the 12 T cell receptor beta chains below was sequenced from the same sample in a study of CD8 T cells in ankylosing spondylitis. Their target antigens are unknown. Findings and limits, study-wide: A motif of 7 to 9 highly homologous TCR beta variants was seen as apparently characteristic of ankylosing spondylitis blood.

TCRdb re-analysed the 5' RACE reads in MiXCR, keeping a single row per CDR3 protein. The repertoire holds more than 250,000 distinct CDR3 sequences, 6.5% to 10% seen once, with roughly 15% in the top ten. Sequencing was done on a sample of blood, either unsorted or a sorted T cell fraction (not recorded which). These receptors all stem from a male donor with ankylosing spondylitis.

This clonotype has just a few counts. The chain combines TRBV7-7 with TRBJ2-3; TRBD2 agrees at 8 bases. The CDR3 length is 15 residues. V lost 5 bases and J lost 6; bases outside the gene matches: 10. CDR1 is SSHAT, CDR2 FNYEAQ, per germline (reference sequence). The CDR3 region has the DNA TGTGCCAGCAGCCTAGGGACTAGGGGTACCGATACGCAGTATTTT. Translation gives CASSLGTRGTDTQYF.

This clonotype has ten or more counts. The CDR3 reads CSAAGTGGTGELFF. The CDR3 region has the DNA TGCAGTGCGGCCGGGACAGGGGGCACCGGGGAGCTGTTTTTT. The V call is TRBV20-1, the J call TRBJ2-2, with 11 bases lining up with TRBD1. Germline V gene sequence: CDR1 DFQATT, CDR2 SNEGSKA (reference sequence). With V trimmed by 6 bases and J by 4 bases, 4 bases remained unmatched. The CDR3 consists of 14 residues.

This clonotype has only a few counts. The chain carries TRBV7-9 and TRBJ1-1, with no clear D. V was pared by 4 bases and J by 4 bases, with 19 bases between. This CDR3 spans 16 amino acids. Germline V CDR1 and CDR2: SEHNR, FQNEAQ (reference sequence). The CDR3: CASSSLVKAGSTEAFF. As DNA, the CDR3 is TGTGCCAGCAGCTCGCTAGTTAAGGCGGGTAGCACTGAAGCTTTCTTT.

Regarding this clonotype: One end of the junction does not line up with germline, which may come from a read error. The V call is TRBV7-7, the J call TRBJ2-2; no reliable D call. The CDR3 spans 15 residues. CDR1 SSHAT and CDR2 FNYEAQ come from the germline V gene (reference sequence). Written as DNA, the CDR3 is TGTGCTAGCAGCTTAAGCGACCCGAACACCGGGGAGCTGTTTTTT. As protein: CASSLSDPNTGELFF.

This chain connects TRBV5-1 to TRBJ2-3; perhaps TRBD2 as D (6 bases). Germline CDR1 is SGHRS and CDR2 is YFSETQ. V was shortened by 7 bases and J by 1 base, with 13 bases between the two germline ends. The CDR3 has 14 amino acids. CDR3 loop: CASFIAEGTDTQYF. For the CDR3, the DNA is TGCGCCAGCTTTATAGCGGAAGGCACAGATACGCAGTATTTT.

The chain employs TRBV5-1 and TRBJ2-5, with a possible D match to TRBD2 (6 bases). The CDR3 contains 14 residues. The ends were cut back, 4 bases at V and 4 bases at J, with 14 bases in the middle. The germline V gene encodes CDR1 SGHRS and CDR2 YFSETQ. DNA of the CDR3: TGCGCCAGCAGCCCTGGAGGGTCGGCAGAGACCCAGTACTTC. Translating it yields CASSPGGSAETQYF.

This clonotype was counted a few times. The V and J genes are TRBV5-1 and TRBJ2-5; D unresolved. Germline V CDR1 and CDR2: SGHRS, YFSETQ. V was cut by 4 bases and J by 4 bases, with 8 bases left in between. The CDR3 sequence is 12 residues long. CDR3 in amino acids: CASSGSLETQYF. The CDR3 nucleotides are TGCGCCAGCAGCGGCTCCTTAGAGACCCAGTACTTC.

This clonotype was counted at least ten times. This chain connects TRBV5-1 to TRBJ2-1; TRBD1 agrees at 10 bases. The trim removed 4 bases at V and 4 bases at J, leaving 8 bases unmatched. This CDR3 comprises 16 residues. Germline assignment: CDR1 SGHRS and CDR2 YFSETQ. The CDR3 DNA reads as TGCGCCAGCAGCAGCCGGGACAGGGGCCTTTACAATGAGCAGTTCTTC. It translates to CASSSRDRGLYNEQFF.

CDR3 residues: CASSQEAGRAYEQYF. The CDR3 DNA follows: TGCGCCAGCAGCCAAGAAGCCGGCAGGGCCTACGAGCAGTACTTC. This sequence joins TRBV4-3 and TRBJ2-7; a possible D gene is TRBD1 (5 bases). The germline V gene encodes CDR1 LGHNA and CDR2 YSLEER. The CDR3 is made up of 15 amino acids. The ends were cut back, 0 bases at V and 2 bases at J, with 11 bases in the middle.

Ten or more counts support this clonotype. This chain uses TRBV29-1 with TRBJ2-1; 7 bases line up with TRBD1. The V gene end was trimmed by 7 bases and the J gene end by 4 bases; junction bases not matched to a gene: 10. Germline V gene lookup returns CDR1 SQVTM and CDR2 ANQGSEA. CDR3 length: 14 amino acids. The CDR3 sequence: CSAPREQGYNEQFF. In nucleotides, the CDR3 is TGCAGCGCCCCCAGGGAACAGGGGTACAATGAGCAGTTCTTC.

The J gene is TRBJ1-4, the V gene TRBV29-1; a weak D match, TRBD1 (6 bases). This CDR3 is 11 amino acids long. Trimming removed 6 bases at V and 7 bases at J, with 9 bases between. Germline CDR1 SQVTM, CDR2 ANQGSEA. This chain's CDR3 is CSVKGGEKLFF. In DNA, the CDR3 is TGCAGCGTAAAAGGGGGTGAAAAACTGTTTTTT. Using reference TRBV29-1 and TRBJ1-4 for the parts outside the CDR3, the full variable domain is SAVISQKPSRDICQRGTSLTIQCQVDSQVTMMFWYRQQPGQSLTLIATANQGSEATYESGFVIDKFPISRPNLTFSTLTVSNMSPEDSSIYLCSVKGGEKLFFGSGTQLSVL.

At least ten counts were recorded for this clonotype. The CDR3 coding sequence is TGCGCCAGCAGCCTTAGTAGCGGGAGAGGCACCGGGGAGCTGTTTTTT. This translates into CASSLSSGRGTGELFF. The chain employs TRBV5-1 and TRBJ2-2; TRBD2 matches at 9 bases. This CDR3 has 16 amino acids. With 4 bases clipped from V and 4 bases from J, the junction kept 8 bases outside the gene matches. Germline loops: CDR1 SGHRS, CDR2 YFSETQ. Using reference TRBV5-1 and TRBJ2-2 for the parts outside the CDR3, the full variable domain is KAGVTQTPRYLIKTRGQQVTLSCSPISGHRSVSWYQQTPGQGLQFLFEYFSETQRNKGNFPGRFSGRQFSNSRSEMNVSTLELGDSALYLCASSLSSGRGTGELFFGEGSRLTVL.